The 27 T cell receptor beta chains given below trace back to one sample, sequenced in a study of blood T cell repertoires in COVID-19. Libraries were prepared by immunoSEQ multiplex PCR; TCRdb keeps only in-frame clonotypes and omits some of them. The sample contains some 260,000 clones, around 80% of which appear only once. The sequenced sample was PBMCs or T cells enriched from blood (not recorded which). These receptors originate from a man aged 25 to 40 with acute COVID-19.

As regards this clone: A junction end diverges from the germline sequence, so it may reflect a read error. The chain recombines TRBV7-7 with TRBJ2-1; 8 bases agree with TRBD2. The CDR3 is 16 residues long. CDR1 SSHAT and CDR2 FNYEAQ come from the germline V gene (reference sequence). Written as DNA, the CDR3 is TGTGCTAGCAGCTCCGGAACTGGACTAGCAAACAATGAGCAGTTCTTC. It yields the protein CASSSGTGLANNEQFF.

The chain recombines TRBV3-1 (or the pseudogene TRBV3-2) with TRBJ2-1, with D possibly being TRBD2 (6 bases). Per the germline V gene, CDR1 is LGHDT and CDR2 is YNNKEL (reference sequence). Trimming removed 0 bases at V and 9 bases at J, with 15 bases between. This CDR3 comprises 15 residues. CDR3 in amino acids: CASSQEGRRAGEQFF. The DNA for the CDR3 is TGTGCCAGCAGCCAAGAAGGACGACGAGCGGGTGAGCAGTTCTTC.

The chain joins TRBV11-2 to TRBJ2-3; TRBD1 aligns across 7 bases. V trimming: 1 base; J trimming: 4 bases; junction bases outside the gene matches: 8. The CDR3 contains 16 residues. CDR1 and CDR2 (germline): SGHAT, FQNNGV. The CDR3 here is CASSLGAPDRADTQYF. In nucleotides, the CDR3 is TGTGCCAGCAGCTTAGGAGCCCCCGACAGGGCAGATACGCAGTATTTT. Combining the CDR3 with reference TRBV11-2 and TRBJ2-3 gives the whole variable domain EAGVAQSPRYKIIEKRQSVAFWCNPISGHATLYWYQQILGQGPKLLIQFQNNGVVDDSQLPKDRFSAERLKGVDSTLKIQPAKLEDSAVYLCASSLGAPDRADTQYFGPGTRLTVL.

V and J are TRBV6-2 or TRBV6-3 and TRBJ2-2, with 7 bases fitting TRBD2. Germline V lookup: CDR1 MNHEY, CDR2 SVGEGT. J lost 5 bases, V lost 4 bases, and 7 bases had no gene match. The CDR3 is 15 amino acids. CDR3 sequence reads: CASSWRGSGTGELFF. The CDR3 DNA is TGTGCCAGCAGTTGGCGGGGGAGCGGGACCGGGGAGCTGTTTTTT.

This clone was detected only once. V usage is TRBV5-8 and J usage is TRBJ2-5; D is ambiguous. This CDR3 is built from 16 residues. Trimming cost V 2 bases and J 7 bases, with 21 bases left between them. CDR1 is SGHTS, CDR2 YDEGEE, per germline. CDR3 residues: CASSFGHSNPSGTQYF. The CDR3 bases are TGTGCCAGCAGCTTCGGTCACTCTAACCCGTCGGGGACCCAGTACTTC.

The chain recombines TRBV18 with TRBJ2-3; D not certain. Germline CDR1 and CDR2: KGHSH and LQKENI. The CDR3 length is 12 residues. V was shortened by 8 bases and J by 6 bases, with 12 bases between the two germline ends. This chain's CDR3 is CASTFDSDTQYF. CDR3 DNA: TGTGCCAGCACCTTCGACTCCGATACGCAGTATTTT.

The chain carries TRBV6-5 and TRBJ1-2; 8 nucleotides line up with TRBD1. CDR1 and CDR2 from the germline V gene are MNHEY and SVGAGI. The CDR3 totals 16 residues. V trimming: 2 bases; J trimming: 5 bases; junction bases outside the gene matches: 10. The CDR3: CASSYTDRGGIYGYTF. For the CDR3, the DNA is TGTGCCAGCAGTTACACCGACAGGGGAGGAATTTATGGCTACACCTTC.

A single count supports this clone. The V gene is TRBV14, the J gene TRBJ2-7, with 9 bases lining up with TRBD2. Per germline, CDR1 SGHDN and CDR2 FVKESK. The J segment lost 3 bases and the V segment lost 3 bases, leaving 3 bases of the junction unmatched. The length of the CDR3 is 14 residues. The CDR3 reads CASSQGLAFYEQYV. The CDR3 DNA reads TGTGCCAGCAGCCAGGGACTAGCTTTCTACGAGCAGTACGTC.

This clone was picked up many times. This sequence joins TRBV6-2 or TRBV6-3 and TRBJ2-7; 8 nucleotides line up with TRBD1. This CDR3 region has 15 residues. V shed 4 bases, J shed 5 bases, and the junction held 10 bases outside the gene matches. The germline CDR1 and CDR2 sequences are MNHEY and SVGEGT. The CDR3 DNA reads as TGTGCCAGCAGTTCCAACTTCAGGGGGCGAAACGAGCAGTACGTC. Translation: CASSSNFRGRNEQYV.

J is TRBJ1-3 and V is TRBV5-6; TRBD1 agrees at 10 bases. CDR1 SGHDT and CDR2 YYEEEE come from the germline V gene. The CDR3 covers 16 residues. The V gene end was trimmed by 4 bases and the J gene end by 2 bases; junction bases not matched to a gene: 6. The CDR3 DNA is TGTGCCAGCAGCCCGGACGGACAGGGGGCTGGAAACACCATATATTTT. Translating it yields CASSPDGQGAGNTIYF.

For the CDR3, the DNA is TGTGCCAGCAGCGTAGCGGGAGGCCGGGGCAATGAGCAGTTCTTC. Protein product: CASSVAGGRGNEQFF. The chain has TRBV9 and TRBJ2-1; 7 bases line up with TRBD2. With V trimmed by 0 bases and J by 6 bases, 6 bases remained unmatched. The CDR3 is 15 residues long. Germline values: CDR1 SGDLS, CDR2 YYNGEE.

V usage is TRBV7-9 and J usage is TRBJ2-2, with D hard to call. Germline V CDR1 and CDR2: SEHNR, FQNEAQ (reference sequence). V was cut by 2 bases and J by 1 base, with 5 bases left in between. The CDR3 extends over 14 amino acids. The CDR3 DNA reads TGTGCCAGCAGCTTATCTGTGAACACCGGGGAGCTGTTTTTT. It encodes CASSLSVNTGELFF.

The chain combines TRBV11-3 with TRBJ2-2; D uncertain. Germline lookup yields CDR1 SGHNT and CDR2 YENEEA. The CDR3 length is 14 residues. Trimming removed 5 bases at V and 2 bases at J, with 9 bases between. The CDR3 DNA follows: TGTGCCAGCAGCACCCGACTCAACACCGGGGAGCTGTTTTTT. It yields the protein CASSTRLNTGELFF.

V and J are TRBV5-8 and TRBJ2-5, with D uncertain. This CDR3 has 13 amino acids. The V and J ends lost 4 bases and 13 bases respectively, with 20 bases between them. Looked up from germline, CDR1 is SGHTS and CDR2 is YDEGEE. The CDR3 coding sequence is TGTGCCAGCAGCCATCGGTTCTCGGGTCGAGTGTACTTC. As protein: CASSHRFSGRVYF.

The chain employs TRBV6-5 and TRBJ1-1; no clear D. V lost 0 bases, J lost 8 bases, and 7 bases lay in between. The CDR3 has 12 residues. Germline loops: CDR1 MNHEY, CDR2 SVGAGI. CDR3 nucleotide sequence: TGTGCCAGCAGTTACTCGAAACAAGAAGCTTTCTTT. It encodes CASSYSKQEAFF.

The V call is TRBV6-5, the J call TRBJ1-3; D gene unclear. Germline assignment: CDR1 MNHEY and CDR2 SVGAGI. CDR3 length: 15 amino acids. V lost 6 bases, J lost 2 bases, and 14 bases lay in between. The chain's CDR3 is CASREPDKAGNTIYF. CDR3 DNA: TGTGCCAGCAGAGAGCCCGACAAGGCTGGAAACACCATATATTTT.

The V gene is TRBV3-1 (or the pseudogene TRBV3-2), the J gene TRBJ1-6; D ambiguous. V lost 2 bases and J 7 bases, leaving 9 bases between the germline ends. The CDR3 has 14 residues. Germline CDR1 and CDR2: LGHDT and YNNKEL (reference sequence). For the CDR3, the DNA is TGTGCCAGCAGCCAAATCACCGAGAATTCACCCCTCCACTTT. This sequence encodes CASSQITENSPLHF.

V is TRBV7-8 and J is TRBJ2-5; D perhaps matches TRBD1 (6 bases). Between the trimmed V and J ends, which lost 3 bases and 5 bases, there was a span of 13 bases. Germline V lookup: CDR1 SGHVS, CDR2 FQNEAQ. The CDR3 runs to 14 residues. The DNA of the CDR3 is TGTGCCAGCAGCTTGTTAACAGGGCGGGAGACCCAGTACTTC. It is translated as CASSLLTGRETQYF.

This clone was found once. The gene calls are TRBV11-3 and TRBJ1-1; TRBD1 matches at 7 bases. V trimming: 5 bases; J trimming: 4 bases; junction bases outside the gene matches: 4. The germline gives CDR1 SGHNT, CDR2 YENEEA. The CDR3 totals 13 residues. The CDR3 DNA is TGTGCCAGCAGCCTATACAGGGGCACTGAAGCTTTCTTT. Amino acids: CASSLYRGTEAFF. Complete variable domain (other parts from reference TRBV11-3 and TRBJ1-1): EAGVVQSPRYKIIEKKQPVAFWCNPISGHNTLYWYLQNLGQGPELLIRYENEEAVDDSQLPKDRFSAERLKGVDSTLKIQPAELGDSAVYLCASSLYRGTEAFFGQGTRLTVV.

The V and J genes are TRBV7-9 and TRBJ2-7, with a weak D call TRBD1 (5 bases). CDR3 length: 11 amino acids. CDR1 and CDR2 (germline): SEHNR, FQNEAQ (reference sequence). This CDR3 is CASSTQGALDV. The CDR3 nucleotides are TGTGCCAGCAGCACACAAGGGGCCTTGGACGTC.

The rearrangement links TRBV5-4 to TRBJ2-3, with 12 bases fitting TRBD2. Unmatched junction bases numbered 3, after V lost 1 base and J lost 3 bases. Germline CDR1 reads SGHNT; CDR2 reads YYREEE (reference sequence). This CDR3 contains 16 residues. The CDR3 DNA reads as TGTGCCAGCAGCTTGCCCGGACTAGCGGGAACAGATACGCAGTATTTT. Translated: CASSLPGLAGTDTQYF.

V and J are TRBV7-6 and TRBJ2-1; tentatively, D is TRBD2 (7 bases). The CDR3 runs to 17 residues. Germline loops: CDR1 SGHVS, CDR2 FNYEAQ. V lost 2 bases, J lost 4 bases, and 18 bases lay in between. The CDR3 DNA is TGTGCCAGCAGCTTAATTCCGGCGGGGGACACTTACAATGAGCAGTTCTTC. Its protein is CASSLIPAGDTYNEQFF.

This clone has just a few counts. The V and J genes are TRBV7-2 and TRBJ1-2; 10 bases map to TRBD1. CDR1 is SGHTA and CDR2 is FQGNSA in the germline V gene. The ends lost 4 bases at V and 8 bases at J; junction bases unmatched: 4. This CDR3 contains 13 residues. CDR3 bases: TGTGCCAGCAGCTACCGGGACAGGGGCGGCTACACCTTC. Protein: CASSYRDRGGYTF.

The chain joins TRBV5-5 to TRBJ2-7; D remains unclear. Germline CDR1 is SGHKS and CDR2 is YYEKEE (reference sequence). The V end lost 0 bases, the J end lost 2 bases, and 15 bases lay between the germline ends. This CDR3 is built from 16 residues. The CDR3 nucleotides read TGTGCCAGCAGCTTGGTTCGGGTAGCAGCGACCTACGAGCAGTACGTC. Protein: CASSLVRVAATYEQYV.

The gene calls are TRBV18 and TRBJ1-2; tentatively, D is TRBD1 (6 bases). The CDR3 runs to 14 residues. Germline V gene data show CDR1 as KGHSH and CDR2 as LQKENI. V dropped 6 bases and J dropped 6 bases, with 17 bases sitting between them. The CDR3 DNA reads TGTGCCAGCTCGCCCGTAGGACAGTCCAATGGCTACACCTTC. It is translated as CASSPVGQSNGYTF.

The gene calls are TRBV30 and TRBJ1-6; D ambiguous. The V end was cut by 0 bases, the J end by 7 bases, with 10 bases between. This CDR3 spans 14 amino acids. Germline lookup yields CDR1 GTSNPN and CDR2 SVGIG (reference sequence). The CDR3 DNA sequence: TGTGCCTGGAGTGTAAGCGGACCAAATTCACCCCTCCACTTT. Its protein is CAWSVSGPNSPLHF.

The CDR3 DNA follows: TGTGCCAGCAGCTCTCCGAGTAACAGGAGAATTGCCCTAAGCTCCTATAATTCACCCCTCCACTTT. This codes for CASSSPSNRRIALSSYNSPLHF. The rearrangement links TRBV21-1 to TRBJ1-6; no DNA check was done on the table's D call, TRBD1. TRBV21-1 is listed as a pseudogene. This CDR3 is built from 22 residues.